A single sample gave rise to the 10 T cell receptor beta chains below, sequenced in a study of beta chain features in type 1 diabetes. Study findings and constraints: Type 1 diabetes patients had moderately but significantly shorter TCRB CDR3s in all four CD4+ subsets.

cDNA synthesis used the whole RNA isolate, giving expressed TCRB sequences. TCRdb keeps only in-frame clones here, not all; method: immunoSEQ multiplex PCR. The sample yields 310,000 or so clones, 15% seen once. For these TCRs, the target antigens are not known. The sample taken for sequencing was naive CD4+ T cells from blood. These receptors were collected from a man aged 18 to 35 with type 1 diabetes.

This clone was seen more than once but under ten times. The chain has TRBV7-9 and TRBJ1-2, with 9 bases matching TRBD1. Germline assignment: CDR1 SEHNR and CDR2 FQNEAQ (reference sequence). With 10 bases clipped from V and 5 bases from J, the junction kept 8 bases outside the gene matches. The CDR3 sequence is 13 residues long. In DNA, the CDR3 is TGTGCCACCGACACGGGACAGGGTTATGGCTACACCTTC. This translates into CATDTGQGYGYTF.

The chain's CDR3 is CASSDRGSGANVLTF. As DNA, the CDR3 is TGTGCCAGTAGTGACAGGGGAAGTGGGGCCAACGTCCTGACTTTC. The chain recombines TRBV19 with TRBJ2-6; 8 nucleotides match TRBD1. V shed 5 bases, J shed 3 bases, and the junction held 3 bases outside the gene matches. Germline loops: CDR1 LNHDA, CDR2 SQIVND (reference sequence). The CDR3 loop spans 15 amino acids.

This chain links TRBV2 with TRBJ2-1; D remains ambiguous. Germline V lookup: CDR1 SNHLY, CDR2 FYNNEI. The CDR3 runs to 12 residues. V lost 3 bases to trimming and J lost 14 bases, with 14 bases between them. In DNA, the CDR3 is TGTGCCAGCAGTGATTGGAGCCGACTGGAGTTCTTC. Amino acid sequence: CASSDWSRLEFF.

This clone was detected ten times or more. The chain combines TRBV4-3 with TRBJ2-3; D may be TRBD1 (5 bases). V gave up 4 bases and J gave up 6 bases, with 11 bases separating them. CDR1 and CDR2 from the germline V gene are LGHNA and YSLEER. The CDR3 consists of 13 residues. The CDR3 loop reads CASSPGSGDTQYF. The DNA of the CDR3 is TGCGCCAGCAGCCCCGGGTCAGGGGATACGCAGTATTTT.

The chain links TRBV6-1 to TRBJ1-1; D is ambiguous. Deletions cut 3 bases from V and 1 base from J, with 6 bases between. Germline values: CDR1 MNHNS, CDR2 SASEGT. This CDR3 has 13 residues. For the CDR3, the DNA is TGTGCCAGCAGTGACAGACAGAACACTGAAGCTTTCTTT. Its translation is CASSDRQNTEAFF.

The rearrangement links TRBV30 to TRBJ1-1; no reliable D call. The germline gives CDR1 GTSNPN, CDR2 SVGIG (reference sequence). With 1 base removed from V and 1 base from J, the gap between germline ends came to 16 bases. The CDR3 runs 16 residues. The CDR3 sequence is CAWSGSRKGRNTEAFF. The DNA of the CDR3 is TGTGCCTGGAGTGGGTCGCGTAAAGGGAGGAACACTGAAGCTTTCTTT. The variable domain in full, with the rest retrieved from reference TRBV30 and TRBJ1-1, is SQTIHQWPATLVQPVGSPLSLECTVEGTSNPNLYWYRQAAGRGLQLLFYSVGIGQISSEVPQNLSASRPQDRQFILSSKKLLLSDSGFYLCAWSGSRKGRNTEAFFGQGTRLTVV.

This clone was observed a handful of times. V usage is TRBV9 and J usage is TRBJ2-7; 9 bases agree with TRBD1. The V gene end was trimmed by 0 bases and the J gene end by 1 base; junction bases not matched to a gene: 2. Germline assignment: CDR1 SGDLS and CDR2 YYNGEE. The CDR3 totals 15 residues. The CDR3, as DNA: TGTGCCAGCAGCGTAGGAGGGACAGGGTCCTACGAGCAGTACTTC. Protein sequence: CASSVGGTGSYEQYF.

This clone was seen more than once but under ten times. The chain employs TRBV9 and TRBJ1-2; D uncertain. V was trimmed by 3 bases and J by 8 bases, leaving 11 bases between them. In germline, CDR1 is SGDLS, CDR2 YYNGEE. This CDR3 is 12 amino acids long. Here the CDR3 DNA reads TGTGCCAGCAGCGCGGGGAGGCGGGGCTACACCTTC. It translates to CASSAGRRGYTF.

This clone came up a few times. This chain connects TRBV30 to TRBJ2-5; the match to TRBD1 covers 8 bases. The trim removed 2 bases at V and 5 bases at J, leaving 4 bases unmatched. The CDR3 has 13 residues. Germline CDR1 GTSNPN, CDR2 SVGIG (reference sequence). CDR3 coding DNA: TGTGCCTGGAGTCGACAGGGGTTGGAGACCCAGTACTTC. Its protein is CAWSRQGLETQYF.

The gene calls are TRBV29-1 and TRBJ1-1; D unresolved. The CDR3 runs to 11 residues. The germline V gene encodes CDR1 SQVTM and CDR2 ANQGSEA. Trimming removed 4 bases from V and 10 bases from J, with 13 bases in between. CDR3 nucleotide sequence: TGCAGCGTTGTGCGGGCGGTCGGAGCTTTCTTT. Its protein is CSVVRAVGAFF.